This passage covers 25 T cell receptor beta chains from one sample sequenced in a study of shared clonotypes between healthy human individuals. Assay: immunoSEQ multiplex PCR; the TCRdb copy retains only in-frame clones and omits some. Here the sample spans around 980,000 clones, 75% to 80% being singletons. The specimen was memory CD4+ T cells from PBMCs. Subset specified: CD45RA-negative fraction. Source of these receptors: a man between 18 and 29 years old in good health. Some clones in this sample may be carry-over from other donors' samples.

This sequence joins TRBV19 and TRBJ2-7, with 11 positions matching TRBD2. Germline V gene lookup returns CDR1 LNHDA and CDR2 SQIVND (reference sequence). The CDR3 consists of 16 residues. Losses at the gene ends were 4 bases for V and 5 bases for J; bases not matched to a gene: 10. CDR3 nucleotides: TGTGCCAGTAGTAAGGGGTCTAGCGGGAGGAGCAACGAGCAGTACTTC. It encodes CASSKGSSGRSNEQYF.

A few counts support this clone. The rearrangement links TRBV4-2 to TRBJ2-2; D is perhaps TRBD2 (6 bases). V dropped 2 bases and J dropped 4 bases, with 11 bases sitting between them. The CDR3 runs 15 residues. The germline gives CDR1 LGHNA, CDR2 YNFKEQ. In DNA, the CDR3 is TGTGCCAGCAGCCAACTTGACGGGAGCACCGGGGAGCTGTTTTTT. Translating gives CASSQLDGSTGELFF.

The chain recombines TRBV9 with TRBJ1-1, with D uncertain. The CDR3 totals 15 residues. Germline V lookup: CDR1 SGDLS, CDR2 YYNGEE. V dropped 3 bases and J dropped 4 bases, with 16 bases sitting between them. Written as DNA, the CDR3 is TGTGCCAGCAGCGCCGACGGACGAGTACCCACTGAAGCTTTCTTT. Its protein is CASSADGRVPTEAFF.

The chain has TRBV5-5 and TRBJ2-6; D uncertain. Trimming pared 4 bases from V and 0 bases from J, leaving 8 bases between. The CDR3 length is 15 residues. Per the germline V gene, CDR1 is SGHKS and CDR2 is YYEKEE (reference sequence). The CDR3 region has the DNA TGTGCCAGCAGCCCTAGTGTCTCTGGGGCCAACGTCCTGACTTTC. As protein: CASSPSVSGANVLTF.

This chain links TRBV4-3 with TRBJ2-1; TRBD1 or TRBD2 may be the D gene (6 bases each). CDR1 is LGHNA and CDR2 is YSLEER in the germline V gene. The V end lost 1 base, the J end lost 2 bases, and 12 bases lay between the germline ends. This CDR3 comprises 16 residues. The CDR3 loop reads CASSQVGGGPYNEQFF. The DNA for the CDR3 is TGCGCCAGCAGCCAAGTAGGGGGAGGCCCCTACAATGAGCAGTTCTTC.

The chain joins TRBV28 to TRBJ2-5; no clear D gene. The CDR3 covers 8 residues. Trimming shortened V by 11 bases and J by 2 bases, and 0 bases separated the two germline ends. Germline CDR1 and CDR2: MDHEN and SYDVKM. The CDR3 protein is CAQETQYF. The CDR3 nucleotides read TGTGCCCAAGAGACCCAGTACTTC. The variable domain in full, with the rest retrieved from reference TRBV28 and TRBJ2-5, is DVKVTQSSRYLVKRTGEKVFLECVQDMDHENMFWYRQDPGLGLRLIYFSYDVKMKEKGDIPEGYSVSREKKERFSLILESASTNQTSMYLCAQETQYFGPGTRLLVL.

In DNA, the CDR3 is TGTGCCAGCAGCCGACAGGGGACTAGCGGACCCTACGAGCAGTACTTC. It specifies CASSRQGTSGPYEQYF. The genes are TRBV7-2 and TRBJ2-7, with 11 bases that match TRBD2. This CDR3 is 16 amino acids long. Germline CDR1 reads SGHTA; CDR2 reads FQGNSA. With V trimmed by 5 bases and J by 2 bases, 8 bases remained unmatched.

CDR3 sequence (DNA): TGTGCCACCCGAGGGCGCTCCTACAATGAGCAGTTCTTC. It specifies CATRGRSYNEQFF. The rearrangement links TRBV19 to TRBJ2-1; maybe TRBD2 (5 bases). The length of the CDR3 is 13 residues. The germline gives CDR1 LNHDA, CDR2 SQIVND (reference sequence). Trimming removed 10 bases at V and 0 bases at J, with 10 bases between.

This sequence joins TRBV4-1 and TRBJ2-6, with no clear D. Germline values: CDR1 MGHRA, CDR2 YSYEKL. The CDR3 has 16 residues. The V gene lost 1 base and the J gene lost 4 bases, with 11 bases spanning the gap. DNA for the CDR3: TGCGCCAGCAGCCAAGGCAGTGAGTGGGGGGCCAACGTCCTGACTTTC. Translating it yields CASSQGSEWGANVLTF.

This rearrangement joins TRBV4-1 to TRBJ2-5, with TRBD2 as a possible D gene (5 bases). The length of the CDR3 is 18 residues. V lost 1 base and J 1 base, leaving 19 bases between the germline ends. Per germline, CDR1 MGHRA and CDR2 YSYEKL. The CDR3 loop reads CASSQVGARGIAQETQYF. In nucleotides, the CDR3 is TGCGCCAGCAGCCAAGTGGGCGCTCGAGGGATCGCCCAAGAGACCCAGTACTTC.

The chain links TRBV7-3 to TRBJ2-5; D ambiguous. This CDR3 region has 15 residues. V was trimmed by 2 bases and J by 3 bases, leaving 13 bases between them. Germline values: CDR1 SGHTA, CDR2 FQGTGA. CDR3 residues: CASSLFPPPEETQYF. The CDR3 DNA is TGTGCCAGCAGCTTATTTCCCCCCCCCGAAGAGACCCAGTACTTC.

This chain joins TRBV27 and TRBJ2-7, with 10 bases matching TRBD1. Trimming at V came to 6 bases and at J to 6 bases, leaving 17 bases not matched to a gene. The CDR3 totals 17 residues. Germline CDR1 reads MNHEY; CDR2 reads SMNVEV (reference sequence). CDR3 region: CASSSFRLTGQGFEQYF. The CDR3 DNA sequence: TGTGCCAGCAGCTCCTTTAGGTTGACGGGACAGGGGTTCGAGCAGTACTTC.

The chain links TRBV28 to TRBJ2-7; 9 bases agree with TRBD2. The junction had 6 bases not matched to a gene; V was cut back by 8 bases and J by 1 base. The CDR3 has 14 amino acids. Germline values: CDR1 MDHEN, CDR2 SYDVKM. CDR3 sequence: CASRNAGGSYEQYF. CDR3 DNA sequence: TGTGCCAGCCGGAACGCGGGAGGGTCCTACGAGCAGTACTTC. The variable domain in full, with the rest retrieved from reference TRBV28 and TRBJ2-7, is DVKVTQSSRYLVKRTGEKVFLECVQDMDHENMFWYRQDPGLGLRLIYFSYDVKMKEKGDIPEGYSVSREKKERFSLILESASTNQTSMYLCASRNAGGSYEQYFGPGTRLTVT.

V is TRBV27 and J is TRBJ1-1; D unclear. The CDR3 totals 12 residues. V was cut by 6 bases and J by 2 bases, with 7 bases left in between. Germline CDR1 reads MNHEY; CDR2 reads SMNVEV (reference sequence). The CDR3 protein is CASSTFNTEAFF. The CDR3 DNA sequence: TGTGCCAGCAGCACCTTTAACACTGAAGCTTTCTTT.

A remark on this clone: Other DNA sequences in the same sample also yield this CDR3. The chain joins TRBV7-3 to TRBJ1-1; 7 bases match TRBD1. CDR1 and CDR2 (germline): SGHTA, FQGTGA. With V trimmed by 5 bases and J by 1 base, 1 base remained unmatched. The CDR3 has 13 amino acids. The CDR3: CASSRTGNTEAFF. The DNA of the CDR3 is TGTGCCAGCAGCAGGACAGGGAACACTGAAGCTTTCTTT.

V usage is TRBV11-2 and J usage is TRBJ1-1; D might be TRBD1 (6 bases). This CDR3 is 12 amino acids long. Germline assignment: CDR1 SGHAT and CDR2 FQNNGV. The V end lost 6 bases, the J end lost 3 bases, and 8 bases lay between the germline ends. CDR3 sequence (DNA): TGTGCCAGCAGACGACAGGACACTGAAGCTTTCTTT. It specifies CASRRQDTEAFF.

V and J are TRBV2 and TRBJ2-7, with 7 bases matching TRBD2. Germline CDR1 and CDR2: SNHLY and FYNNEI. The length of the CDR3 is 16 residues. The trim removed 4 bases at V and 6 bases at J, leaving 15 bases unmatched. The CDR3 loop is CASSAALRGRAGEQYF. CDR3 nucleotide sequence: TGTGCCAGCAGTGCAGCCCTTCGAGGGAGGGCCGGCGAGCAGTACTTC. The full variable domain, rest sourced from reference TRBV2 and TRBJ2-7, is EPEVTQTPSHQVTQMGQEVILRCVPISNHLYFYWYRQILGQKVEFLVSFYNNEISEKSEIFDDQFSVERPDGSNFTLKIRSTKLEDSAMYFCASSAALRGRAGEQYFGPGTRLTVT.

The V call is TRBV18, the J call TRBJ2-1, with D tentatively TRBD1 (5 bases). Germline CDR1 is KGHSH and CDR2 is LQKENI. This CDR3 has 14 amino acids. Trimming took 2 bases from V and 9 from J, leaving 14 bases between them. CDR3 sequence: CASSPTGDRGEQFF. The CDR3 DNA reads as TGTGCCAGCTCACCAACAGGCGACAGAGGTGAGCAGTTCTTC.

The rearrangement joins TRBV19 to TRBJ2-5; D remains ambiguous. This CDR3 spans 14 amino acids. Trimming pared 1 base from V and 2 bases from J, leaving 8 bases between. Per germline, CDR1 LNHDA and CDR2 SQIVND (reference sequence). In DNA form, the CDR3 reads TGTGCCAGTAGTATAGCCGGCAGTCAAGAGACCCAGTACTTC. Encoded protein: CASSIAGSQETQYF.

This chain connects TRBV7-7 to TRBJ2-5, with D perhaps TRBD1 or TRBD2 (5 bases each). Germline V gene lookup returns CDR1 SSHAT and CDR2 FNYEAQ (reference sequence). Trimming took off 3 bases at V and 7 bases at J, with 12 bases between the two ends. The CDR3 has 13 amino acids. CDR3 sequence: CASSFGGIGTQYF. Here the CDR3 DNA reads TGTGCCAGCAGCTTTGGGGGAATCGGGACCCAGTACTTC.

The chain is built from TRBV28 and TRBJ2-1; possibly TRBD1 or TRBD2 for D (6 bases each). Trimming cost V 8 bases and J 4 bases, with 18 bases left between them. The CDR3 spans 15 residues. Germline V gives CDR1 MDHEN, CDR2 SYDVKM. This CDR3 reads CASFGWGAAYNEQFF. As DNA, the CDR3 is TGTGCCAGCTTTGGGTGGGGGGCAGCATACAATGAGCAGTTCTTC.

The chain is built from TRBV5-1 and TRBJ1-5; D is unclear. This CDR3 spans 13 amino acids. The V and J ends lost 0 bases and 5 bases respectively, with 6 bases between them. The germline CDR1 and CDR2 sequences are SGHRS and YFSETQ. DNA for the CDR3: TGCGCCAGCAGCTTGGTTCCCCATCAGCCCCAGCATTTT. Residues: CASSLVPHQPQHF.

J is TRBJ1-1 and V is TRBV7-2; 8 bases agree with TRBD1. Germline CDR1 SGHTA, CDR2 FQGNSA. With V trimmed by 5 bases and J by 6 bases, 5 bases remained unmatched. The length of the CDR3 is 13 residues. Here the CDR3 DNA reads TGTGCCAGCAGCACGGACAGGGTGGCTGAAGCTTTCTTT. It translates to CASSTDRVAEAFF.

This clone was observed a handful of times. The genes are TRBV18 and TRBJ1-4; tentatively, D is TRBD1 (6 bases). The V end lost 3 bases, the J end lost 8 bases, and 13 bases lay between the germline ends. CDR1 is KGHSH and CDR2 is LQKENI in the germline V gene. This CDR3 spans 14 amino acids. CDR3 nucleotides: TGTGCCAGCTCACCTCAAGGGGGGACCGAAAAACTGTTTTTT. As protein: CASSPQGGTEKLFF.

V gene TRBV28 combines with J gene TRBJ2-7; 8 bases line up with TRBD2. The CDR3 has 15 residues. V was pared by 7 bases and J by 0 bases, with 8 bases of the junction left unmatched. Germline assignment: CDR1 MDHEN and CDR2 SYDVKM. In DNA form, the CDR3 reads TGTGCCAGCACGGCTAGCGGGCAGAGCTCCTACGAGCAGTACTTC. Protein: CASTASGQSSYEQYF.